This T cell receptor (beta chain) was captured by sequencing in a study of blood T cell repertoires in COVID-19. As for the study in general: Sources were T cells, B-cell-depleted T cells, or PBMCs; the material itself was cDNA or gDNA.

Original data processing: Amplification of reference gene primers provided the estimated nucleated cell counts. Repertoires were generated with immunoSEQ multiplex PCR, while TCRdb's copy carries only in-frame clones and drops some. V and J calls and clone size come straight from that table; D and trimming were deduced from the DNA. The data contain some 270,000 clones, nearly 90% of them singletons. V lost 2 bases and J 5 bases, leaving 9 bases between the germline ends. The CDR3 has 14 residues. CDR1 is LNHDA and CDR2 is SQIVND in the germline V gene (reference sequence). Seattle-derived patients entered the study during active infection and were followed longitudinally.

Sequencing was carried out using peripheral blood. V and J are TRBV19 and TRBJ1-4; unclear D gene. This receptor was obtained from a woman aged 60-75 years with COVID-19, enrolled during active disease. CDR3 region: CASSIWAGNEKLFF. Here the CDR3 DNA reads TGTGCCAGTAGTATATGGGCAGGAAATGAAAAACTGTTTTTT.